This passage covers 17 T cell receptor beta chains from one sample sequenced in a study of vaccination effects on CD4 cells after COVID-19 (dated by TCRdb to 2022 to 2024). The library relied on the immunoSEQ multiplex PCR assay. Sourced from immuneACCESS, this table was stored by TCRdb with only in-frame sequences that have V and J called. A share of the clones is absent; for the studies checked, an unresolved V gene accounts for under half, and the remainder has no known explanation. Within this sample are some 69,000 clones, with roughly 81% of them counted one time only. The top ten clones comprise roughly 1.6% of the sample. What these receptors recognize is not known. The ViraFEST assay stimulated PBMC with viral peptide pools and then used TCR sequencing to identify antigen-specific CD4+ T cell clonotypes by expansion. After 10 days of culture, CD4+ T cells were isolated with the EasySep CD4+ T cell isolation kit. Participants received two doses of either the BNT162b2 or the mRNA-1273 mRNA SARS-CoV-2 vaccine.

The source material was CD4+ T cells from PBMCs cultured with HCoV-229E spike peptides, sampled after COVID-19 vaccination. The cell subset or site label of this sample denotes: HCoV-229E spike overlapping peptide pool stimulation. The receptors stem from a human donor who received a COVID-19 vaccine.

This clone has more than one count but fewer than ten. The V gene is TRBV20-1, the J gene TRBJ2-7; 7 bases are shared with TRBD2. Germline-derived CDR1 and CDR2 are DFQATT and SNEGSKA (reference sequence). V shed 3 bases and J 5 bases; nucleotides not matched to a gene: 1. This CDR3 has 11 amino acids. The CDR3 DNA reads TGCAGTGCTAGGGGGGGGAACGAGCAGTACGTC. This encodes CSARGGNEQYV.

The chain couples TRBV6-2 or TRBV6-3 to TRBJ2-7, with a weak D call TRBD2 (5 bases). CDR3 length: 15 residues. Trimming stripped 0 bases from V and 2 bases from J, with 11 bases between. Germline V lookup: CDR1 MNHEY, CDR2 SVGEGT. CDR3 DNA sequence: TGTGCCAGCAGTTACTCAACCACCGGGACCTACGAGCAGTACGTC. This encodes CASSYSTTGTYEQYV.

This chain connects TRBV5-6 to TRBJ1-1; D possibly corresponds to TRBD1 (5 bases). The CDR3 has 16 amino acids. V was trimmed by 1 base and J by 5 bases, leaving 18 bases between them. The germline gives CDR1 SGHDT, CDR2 YYEEEE. CDR3 DNA: TGTGCCAGCAGCTTGAGGCGGGGCAGGGAAAGTACTGAAGCTTTCTTT. Translation: CASSLRRGRESTEAFF.

The chain is built from TRBV2 and TRBJ2-3; D gene uncertain. Germline V gene lookup returns CDR1 SNHLY and CDR2 FYNNEI. V was clipped by 1 base and J by 2 bases, with 4 bases between them. CDR3 size: 13 residues. In nucleotides, the CDR3 is TGTGCCAGCAGTGAAGGATTCACAGATACGCAGTATTTT. This sequence encodes CASSEGFTDTQYF.

Only a few counts were recorded for this clone. Other DNA sequences from this sample encode an identical CDR3 as well. This rearrangement joins TRBV2 to TRBJ2-5, with no clear D. V dropped 2 bases and J dropped 5 bases, with 3 bases sitting between them. The CDR3 is 11 residues long. From germline, CDR1 is SNHLY and CDR2 FYNNEI. In nucleotides, the CDR3 is TGTGCCAGCAGTGAACGGGAGACCCAGTACTTC. It is translated as CASSERETQYF.

The chain has TRBV6-4 and TRBJ1-5; 7 bases match TRBD1. Germline loops: CDR1 MRHNA, CDR2 SNTAGT. Germline trimming cut 7 bases from V and 3 bases from J; bases unmatched to any gene: 12. This CDR3 comprises 16 residues. CDR3 in DNA: TGTGCCAGCAAGGGACCCGACAGGGTCGACAATCAGCCCCAGCATTTT. This gives the protein CASKGPDRVDNQPQHF.

J is TRBJ2-1 and V is TRBV18; D remains unclear. Trimming stripped 2 bases from V and 10 bases from J, with 12 bases between. This CDR3 is 13 amino acids long. CDR1 is KGHSH, CDR2 LQKENI, per germline. For the CDR3, the DNA is TGTGCCAGCTCACCATCGGTCGCCGGCGAGCAGTTCTTC. It translates to CASSPSVAGEQFF.

This clone was seen only once. This chain uses TRBV2 with TRBJ1-5; no firm D call. Germline CDR1 and CDR2: SNHLY and FYNNEI. With 2 bases removed from V and 0 bases from J, the gap between germline ends came to 8 bases. The CDR3 runs to 15 residues. CDR3 region: CASSEQLGSNQPQHF. DNA for the CDR3: TGTGCCAGCAGTGAACAGCTCGGTAGCAATCAGCCCCAGCATTTT.

This chain connects TRBV12-3 or TRBV12-4 to TRBJ1-2, with a tentative D call TRBD1 (5 bases). The CDR3 extends over 12 amino acids. V shed 6 bases and J shed 4 bases, with 9 bases lying between them. CDR3 nucleotide sequence: TGTGCCAGCAGGACTGGGGGCTATGGCTACACCTTC. Amino acids: CASRTGGYGYTF.

This rearrangement joins TRBV24-1 to TRBJ1-1, with D unclear. With 3 bases removed from V and 12 bases from J, the gap between germline ends came to 10 bases. The germline gives CDR1 KGHDR, CDR2 SFDVKD. The CDR3 runs 11 residues. The CDR3 spells CATSDRTGSFF. CDR3 in DNA: TGTGCCACCAGTGATCGAACGGGGTCTTTCTTT.

CDR3 in DNA: TGTGCCAGCAGCCTCGGCTCTAGCTTAGGAGAGACCCAGTACTTC. Protein product: CASSLGSSLGETQYF. The gene calls are TRBV7-3 and TRBJ2-5, with D possibly being TRBD2 (5 bases). Germline CDR1 reads SGHTA; CDR2 reads FQGTGA. This CDR3 spans 15 amino acids. Between the trimmed V and J ends, which lost 5 bases and 4 bases, there was a span of 17 bases.

This chain uses TRBV2 with TRBJ1-6; maybe TRBD1 (5 bases). Germline CDR1 is SNHLY and CDR2 is FYNNEI. The CDR3 covers 13 residues. V was shortened by 6 bases and J by 10 bases, with 13 bases between the two germline ends. The CDR3, as DNA: TGTGCCAGCAGGGGGACGGCATCCTCACCCCTCCACTTT. Translated, it gives CASRGTASSPLHF. Together with reference TRBV2 and TRBJ1-6, the CDR3 gives the full variable domain: EPEVTQTPSHQVTQMGQEVILRCVPISNHLYFYWYRQILGQKVEFLVSFYNNEISEKSEIFDDQFSVERPDGSNFTLKIRSTKLEDSAMYFCASRGTASSPLHFGNGTRLTVT.

A word on this clone: This specimen includes other DNA sequences encoding the same CDR3. V usage is TRBV7-2 and J usage is TRBJ1-1; the D is unclear. Trimming stripped 5 bases from V and 0 bases from J, with 7 bases between. The CDR3 is made up of 13 amino acids. Germline CDR1 is SGHTA and CDR2 is FQGNSA. CDR3 region: CASSLRMNTEAFF. As DNA, the CDR3 is TGTGCCAGCAGCCTTCGTATGAACACTGAAGCTTTCTTT.

V and J are TRBV6-6 and TRBJ2-2; no clear D. The CDR3 spans 12 residues. Germline V lookup: CDR1 MNHNY, CDR2 SVGAGI (reference sequence). Trimming left V 2 bases short and J 4 bases short, with 2 bases between. The CDR3 DNA is TGTGCCAGCAGTTACCTCACCGGGGAGCTGTTTTTT. Translation gives CASSYLTGELFF.

The CDR3 DNA sequence: TGCGCCAGCAGCTTGGGGGGCCCTGCAACTAATGAAAAACTGTTTTTT. Translation gives CASSLGGPATNEKLFF. The rearrangement uses TRBV5-1 and TRBJ1-4; D might be TRBD1 (5 bases). V lost 0 bases to trimming and J lost 0 bases, with 9 bases between them. The CDR3 has 16 residues. CDR1 SGHRS and CDR2 YFSETQ come from the germline V gene.

The rearrangement joins TRBV5-5 to TRBJ2-3, with 7 bases matching TRBD2. Germline V gives CDR1 SGHKS, CDR2 YYEKEE (reference sequence). V lost 0 bases, J lost 5 bases, and 9 bases stayed unmatched. CDR3 length: 16 amino acids. CDR3 in amino acids: CASSLAGRGGRDTQYF. CDR3 sequence (DNA): TGTGCCAGCAGCTTGGCCGGTCGCGGGGGAAGAGATACGCAGTATTTT. Based on the CDR3 plus reference TRBV5-5 and TRBJ2-3, the full variable domain is DAGVTQSPTHLIKTRGQQVTLRCSPISGHKSVSWYQQVLGQGPQFIFQYYEKEERGRGNFPDRFSARQFPNYSSELNVNALLLGDSALYLCASSLAGRGGRDTQYFGPGTRLTVL.

The rearrangement uses TRBV6-5 and TRBJ2-7; D uncertain. Trimming pared 5 bases from V and 5 bases from J, leaving 19 bases between. Germline loops: CDR1 MNHEY, CDR2 SVGAGI. The CDR3 length is 15 residues. The CDR3 DNA reads as TGTGCCAGCAGTCTAACCTACAGTCCTGGCGACGAGCAGTACGTC. This encodes CASSLTYSPGDEQYV.